Reported below is one T cell receptor beta chain. This sample is part of a study of blood T cell repertoires in COVID-19. Study summary: Sites in the United States, Italy and Spain provided acute and convalescent COVID-19 samples. In each case, the material was cDNA or gDNA derived from T cells, B-cell-depleted T cells, or PBMCs.

Patients from Seattle were sampled longitudinally, starting during active infection. Germline lookup yields CDR1 KGHDR and CDR2 SFDVKD. Trimming cost V 3 bases and J 7 bases, with 17 bases left between them. The CDR3 length is 15 residues. How the authors handled the data: Estimation of nucleated cell counts was performed using reference gene primer amplification. Using immunoSEQ multiplex PCR, the repertoire was profiled, and TCRdb retains in-frame clones only, with some absent. V, J and clone size are those of that table, while D and trimming were read from the DNA. Among roughly 220,000 clones listed, about 86% were seen once.

Material for sequencing was peripheral blood. The source is a woman aged 50 to 60 with COVID-19, enrolled during active disease. The V gene is TRBV24-1, the J gene TRBJ1-2, with D possibly being TRBD1 (5 bases). CDR3 bases: TGTGCCACCAGTGATCCCGGGACTCCGGTCGGTGGCTACACCTTC. This encodes CATSDPGTPVGGYTF.